These 17 T cell receptor beta chains were all obtained from the same sample, sequenced in a study of cytomegalovirus exposure and HLA in healthy donors. 13 Jbeta primers and 60 Vbeta primers were used for the PCR. Measured with immunoSEQ multiplex PCR; TCRdb has only the in-frame clones, and not every one. The sample data list about 140,000 clones. The sample taken for sequencing was PBMCs. These receptors were collected from a male donor in good health and CMV-seronegative.

The CDR3 is CASSFDRGKVGYTF. The DNA for the CDR3 is TGTGCCAGCAGCTTTGACAGGGGTAAAGTTGGCTACACCTTC. The rearrangement links TRBV7-2 to TRBJ1-2, with TRBD1 matching over 8 bases. Germline lookup yields CDR1 SGHTA and CDR2 FQGNSA. The junction had 7 bases not matched to a gene; V was cut back by 3 bases and J by 7 bases. The CDR3 is 14 amino acids.

The DNA of the CDR3 is TGTGCCAGCAGTGGGGTAGGGACAGGGAACTATGGCTACACCTTC. Translation: CASSGVGTGNYGYTF. This chain uses TRBV6-1 with TRBJ1-2, with 9 bases fitting TRBD1. This CDR3 region has 15 residues. Per germline, CDR1 MNHNS and CDR2 SASEGT. The V and J ends lost 4 bases and 2 bases, in that order; junction bases with no gene match: 5.

The CDR3 loop reads CATNLGGQSSYEQYF. DNA for the CDR3: TGTGCCACCAACCTGGGGGGACAGTCTTCCTACGAGCAGTACTTC. The chain carries TRBV5-4 and TRBJ2-7; D perhaps matches TRBD1 (7 bases). Trimming pared 9 bases from V and 1 base from J, leaving 20 bases between. This CDR3 is built from 15 residues. Germline assignment: CDR1 SGHNT and CDR2 YYREEE (reference sequence).

The chain combines TRBV5-8 with TRBJ1-2; no reliable D call. CDR3 length: 13 amino acids. V gave up 3 bases and J gave up 3 bases, with 9 bases separating them. The germline V gene encodes CDR1 SGHTS and CDR2 YDEGEE. The CDR3 sequence: CASSSGSYYGYTF. CDR3 bases: TGTGCCAGCAGCTCGGGTTCTTACTATGGCTACACCTTC.

The V and J genes are TRBV9 and TRBJ2-1; the D gene is possibly TRBD2 (6 bases). Germline assignment: CDR1 SGDLS and CDR2 YYNGEE. This CDR3 contains 13 residues. Trimming removed 0 bases from V and 9 bases from J, with 10 bases in between. In nucleotides, the CDR3 is TGTGCCAGCAGCGTAGATCGGGGGAGTGAGCAGTTCTTC. Its translation: CASSVDRGSEQFF.

The V and J genes are TRBV18 and TRBJ2-3; 12 nucleotides match TRBD2. CDR1 and CDR2 from the germline V gene are KGHSH and LQKENI. This CDR3 is built from 16 residues. V was clipped by 3 bases and J by 4 bases; unmatched bases: 5. The CDR3 protein is CASSPMTSGRADTQYF. For the CDR3, the DNA is TGTGCCAGCTCACCGATGACTAGCGGGAGAGCAGATACGCAGTATTTT.

The CDR3 loop is CASSYSTAGAVYGYTF. The CDR3 DNA reads TGTGCCAGCAGTTACTCGACGGCGGGAGCTGTTTATGGCTACACCTTC. V is TRBV6-5 and J is TRBJ1-2; D remains ambiguous. This CDR3 has 16 amino acids. CDR1 MNHEY and CDR2 SVGAGI come from the germline V gene. Deletions cut 0 bases from V and 5 bases from J, with 16 bases between.

This sequence joins TRBV7-6 and TRBJ2-7; 10 nucleotides line up with TRBD2. Per germline, CDR1 SGHVS and CDR2 FNYEAQ. V lost 5 bases to trimming and J lost 6 bases; unmatched junction nucleotides: 4. The CDR3 covers 13 residues. CDR3 amino acids: CASSPGLAVEQYF. The CDR3, as DNA: TGTGCCAGCAGCCCCGGACTAGCGGTCGAGCAGTACTTC.

This chain connects TRBV4-2 to TRBJ2-7; possible D gene TRBD2, 5 bases. Germline V lookup: CDR1 LGHNA, CDR2 YNFKEQ. Trimming shortened V by 4 bases and J by 3 bases, and 13 bases separated the two germline ends. The CDR3 is 14 amino acids. The CDR3 protein is CASSPRGGGYEQYF. The CDR3 nucleotides are TGTGCCAGCAGCCCCCGCGGAGGTGGCTACGAGCAGTACTTC.

The chain employs TRBV10-2 and TRBJ2-2; 8 bases are shared with TRBD1. The junction had 10 bases not matched to a gene; V was cut back by 6 bases and J by 1 base. This CDR3 spans 17 amino acids. Germline CDR1 WSHSY, CDR2 SAAADI. CDR3 in DNA: TGCGCCAGCAGCGTGCGACAGGGGCTCGGGAACACCGGGGAGCTGTTTTTT. Protein: CASSVRQGLGNTGELFF.

This chain links TRBV18 with TRBJ2-5; D may be TRBD1 (6 bases). The DNA matches TRBJ2-7 better at its end, which makes the J call doubtful. The V gene's germline CDR1 is KGHSH and CDR2 LQKENI. The CDR3 totals 14 residues. The CDR3 reads CASSPVGQTYEQYF. The DNA for the CDR3 is TGTGCCAGCTCCCCCGTCGGACAGACCTACGAGCAGTACTTC.

Details on this clone: In the same sample, other DNA sequences code for this CDR3. The V and J genes are TRBV28 and TRBJ1-2; 9 bases are a match to TRBD1. The CDR3 runs 13 residues. V was pared by 6 bases and J by 8 bases, with 7 bases of the junction left unmatched. Germline-derived CDR1 and CDR2 are MDHEN and SYDVKM. CDR3 sequence: CASSSGQGGGYTF. Written as DNA, the CDR3 is TGTGCCAGCAGCTCGGGACAGGGAGGAGGCTACACCTTC.

The J gene is TRBJ2-1, the V gene TRBV7-9; D uncertain. V was trimmed by 4 bases and J by 4 bases, leaving 11 bases between them. The germline gives CDR1 SEHNR, CDR2 FQNEAQ (reference sequence). The CDR3 spans 14 residues. The CDR3 sequence: CASSSDWLYNEQFF. Written as DNA, the CDR3 is TGTGCCAGCAGCTCTGACTGGTTATACAATGAGCAGTTCTTC.

The chain has TRBV28 and TRBJ2-1; tentative D call: TRBD1 (6 bases). This CDR3 is 12 amino acids long. Germline CDR1 is MDHEN and CDR2 is SYDVKM. V was trimmed by 5 bases and J by 8 bases, leaving 10 bases between them. DNA for the CDR3: TGTGCCAGCAGTCCACAGGGCGATGAGCAGTTCTTC. This encodes CASSPQGDEQFF.

V is TRBV27 and J is TRBJ2-7; D might be TRBD1 (6 bases). The V end lost 5 bases, the J end lost 0 bases, and 14 bases lay between the germline ends. The CDR3 is 15 amino acids. From germline, CDR1 is MNHEY and CDR2 SMNVEV (reference sequence). The CDR3 is CASSMRQESSYEQYF. The CDR3 DNA is TGTGCCAGCAGTATGAGACAGGAAAGCTCCTACGAGCAGTACTTC.

J is TRBJ1-1 and V is TRBV15; 7 bases are a match to TRBD1. Germline V gene data show CDR1 as LNHNV and CDR2 as YYDKDF (reference sequence). This CDR3 has 16 residues. V lost 3 bases, J lost 4 bases, and 11 bases stayed unmatched. The CDR3 DNA is TGTGCCACCAGCAGTGGTACAGGGGCGGTAGGCACTGAAGCTTTCTTT. Its translation is CATSSGTGAVGTEAFF.

V usage is TRBV5-1 and J usage is TRBJ2-1, with D tentatively TRBD2 (6 bases). V lost 4 bases to trimming and J lost 5 bases, with 10 bases between them. Germline V gene sequence: CDR1 SGHRS, CDR2 YFSETQ. The CDR3 loop spans 13 amino acids. CDR3 sequence reads: CASSPDYNNEQFF. In nucleotides, the CDR3 is TGCGCCAGCAGCCCGGACTACAACAATGAGCAGTTCTTC.